This is a list of T cell receptor delta chains from one sample in a study of γδ T cells in repeated Plasmodium falciparum infection. TCRdb processed the multiplex PCR reads again with the CATT caller. The table records 70,000 to 95,000 delta-chain clones, 1.4% of them present only once. Sequences were obtained from gamma-delta T cells from blood. These receptors all come from a pool of human donors (malaria-infected and uninfected, not separated). Each CDR3 is given with its conserved first and last residue. D genes are given only for firm matches. Each size is once, few, many, or a class for an expanded clone.

J gene | D gene | V gene | clone size | CDR3 DNA | CDR3 protein
TRDJ2 | TRDD3 | TRDV3 | many | TGTGCCGTTACTGGGGGATACGTGACAGCACAACTCTTCTTT | CAVTGGYVTAQLFF
TRDJ1 | - | TRDV1 | many | TGTGCTCTTGGGGACCCTTTCTTGCCCCTCACCGATAAACTCATCTTT | CALGDPFLPLTDKLIF
TRDJ1 | TRDD3 | TRDV1 | few | TGTGCTCTTGGGGATCATCTTCCCTCGTACTGGGGGATACCGCTGTACACCGATAAACTCATCTTT | CALGDHLPSYWGIPLYTDKLIF
TRDJ1 | - | TRDV1 | many | TGTGCTCTTGGGGAACTCAGATTGGTTGGGGGGCATGAACCTAAGTACACCGATAAACTCATCTTT | CALGELRLVGGHEPKYTDKLIF
TRDJ4 | - | TRDV1 | many | TGTGCTCTTATCCTAGGTTCAGGGCGGAGACCCCTGATCTTT | CALILGSGRRPLIF
TRDJ3 | - | TRDV2 | many | TGTGCCTGTGACCCTCGGGGGACCTGGGACACCCGACAGATGTTTTTC | CACDPRGTWDTRQMFF
TRDJ1 | - | TRDV1 | many | TGTGCTCTTGGGGAACTTCCGCGCTTTTGCACCGATAAACTCATCTTT | CALGELPRFCTDKLIF
TRDJ3 | TRDD3 | TRDV2 | medium-sized | TGTGCCTGTGACGGGGGATACTCCTGGGACACCCGACAGATGTTTTTC | CACDGGYSWDTRQMFF
TRDJ1 | TRDD3 | TRDV2 | medium-sized | TGTGCCTGTGACACCGTTGGGGGACTGGGGGATATTCCCGACACCGATAAACTCATCTTT | CACDTVGGLGDIPDTDKLIF
TRDJ1 | TRDD3 | TRDV1 | many | TGTGCTCTTGTGGAAAGGCCTGATTGGGGATACAAGGACCACACCGATAGACTCATCTTT | CALVERPDWGYKDHTDRLIF
TRDJ1 | TRDD3 | TRDV1 | many | TGTGCTCTTGGGGCTGACTGGGGGACGTACACCGATAAACTCATCTTT | CALGADWGTYTDKLIF
TRDJ1 | TRDD3 | TRDV1 | medium-sized | TGTGCTCTTGGGGAACACGTCAGGAGGCCCGTTACTGGGGGATACGTCGATAAACTCATCTTT | CALGEHVRRPVTGGYVDKLIF